The present T cell receptor (beta chain) was sequenced within a study of PD-L1 blockade in urothelial cancer. Data came from immunoSEQ multiplex PCR; TCRdb stores just in-frame clones and leaves some out. Of around 79,000 clones in the sample, roughly 80% were seen once. As for time point: pretreatment peripheral blood. V was shortened by 1 base and J by 6 bases, with 10 bases between the two germline ends. Germline CDR1 reads LNHDA; CDR2 reads SQIVND (reference sequence). CDR3 length: 13 amino acids. Source: PBMCs, taken around atezolizumab (anti-PD-L1) treatment. The chain links TRBV19 to TRBJ2-7; perhaps TRBD2 as D (5 bases). This receptor was identified in a man aged 40-49 years with urothelial cancer. As DNA, the CDR3 is TGTGCCAGTAGTATAGGAGGGAGAGGCGAGCAGTACTTC. This sequence encodes CASSIGGRGEQYF.